Listed below are T cell receptor beta chains from one sample, sequenced in a study of cytomegalovirus exposure and HLA in healthy donors. Clones were sequenced by immunoSEQ multiplex PCR, and TCRdb holds only the in-frame ones, with some missing. This table has about 150,000 clones, about 85% appearing once. The sequenced material came from PBMCs. Receptors were obtained from a man aged 30 to 45 in good health and CMV-seropositive. Each CDR3 is given with its conserved first and last residue. A D gene is named only where the DNA matches it firmly. Size is stated for part of the rows, as once, few or many counts, or as a class when the clone is expanded.

-	TRBV13	-	14	TRBJ2-6	TGTGCCAGCAGCTTAGCGGGTCCGGCCAACGTCCTGACTTTC	CASSLAGPANVLTF
TRBD1	TRBV5-1	-	15	TRBJ2-1	TGCGCCAGCTCGAGGGGGACAGGTAACTACAATGAGCAGTTCTTC	CASSRGTGNYNEQFF
-	TRBV11-3	-	14	TRBJ2-7	TGTGCCAGCAGCTTAGGGGGCAGGGAATACGAGCAGTACTTC	CASSLGGREYEQYF
-	TRBV7-2	-	14	TRBJ1-1	TGTGCCAGCAGCTTAGAGTCTATGAACACTGAAGCTTTCTTT	CASSLESMNTEAFF
TRBD2	TRBV7-7	once	17	TRBJ2-3	TGTGCTAGCAGCCCTAGCGGGGGTATCTTTAGCACAGATACGCAGTATTTT	CASSPSGGIFSTDTQYF
-	TRBV7-9	-	12	TRBJ2-3	TGTGCCAGCAGCGGGGCCACAGATACGCAGTATTTT	CASSGATDTQYF
TRBD1	TRBV6-1	once	15	TRBJ2-3	TGTGCCAGCAGTCCCTCGCCAGGGGGCGCAGATACGCAGTATTTT	CASSPSPGGADTQYF
-	TRBV9	-	15	TRBJ1-2	TGTGCCAGCAGCGTCGACGGACAGATACGGCATGGCTACACCTTC	CASSVDGQIRHGYTF
TRBD1	TRBV5-8	once	15	TRBJ2-7	TGTGCCAGCAGCTGGGACAGGGTAAGGGCCTACGAGCAGTACTTC	CASSWDRVRAYEQYF
TRBD2	TRBV19	-	17	TRBJ2-1	TGTGCCAGTAGTATCTTCACCGGGACTAGCAGCTACAATGAGCAGTTCTTC	CASSIFTGTSSYNEQFF
-	TRBV29-1	-	12	TRBJ2-7	TGCAGCGTTGGCAGTGAATACTACGAGCAGTACTTC	CSVGSEYYEQYF
TRBD1	TRBV6-4	-	18	TRBJ2-5	TGTGCCAGCAGTGGGGAGGATCAGGACAGGGCCCCTGGGGAGACCCAGTACTTC	CASSGEDQDRAPGETQYF
TRBD2	TRBV4-2	-	18	TRBJ2-6	TGTGCCAGCAGCTTGAGCGGGGGGCCGCCCTCTGGGGCCAACGTCCTGACTTTC	CASSLSGGPPSGANVLTF
-	TRBV5-6	-	15	TRBJ1-2	TGTGCCAGCACCATCTTTAGCCACTTAACTATCGGCTACACCTTC	CASTIFSHLTIGYTF
TRBD1	TRBV28	-	15	TRBJ1-1	TGTGCCAGCAGGCCGGACAGGAACCAAGGGACTGAAGCTTTCTTT	CASRPDRNQGTEAFF
-	TRBV10-1	many	13	TRBJ2-7	TGCGCCAGCCCGCAGGGGGGCAACTACGAGCAGTACTTC	CASPQGGNYEQYF
-	TRBV5-1	-	14	TRBJ2-5	TGCGCCAGCAGCTCACAGGTGAACCAAGAGACCCAGTACTTC	CASSSQVNQETQYF
TRBD1	TRBV27	-	12	TRBJ1-1	TGTGCCAGCAGTAGGACAGGGGGCGAAGCTTTCTTT	CASSRTGGEAFF
-	TRBV5-6	-	14	TRBJ2-1	TGTGCCAGCAGCCCTCGACAGGTGTACAATGAGCAGTTCTTC	CASSPRQVYNEQFF
TRBD2	TRBV15	few	16	TRBJ2-1	TGTGCCACCAGCAGAGGTAGCGGGATCCCCCCCATGGAGCAGTTCTTC	CATSRGSGIPPMEQFF
-	TRBV23-1	-	15	TRBJ2-6	TGCGCCAGCAGTCAATCGGTACGAATGGTAGAGGGCCTGACTTTC	CASSQSVRMVEGLTF
-	TRBV7-2	few	15	TRBJ1-3	TGTGCCAGCAGCCCCTTTCCGGACAGAGGAAACACCATATATTTT	CASSPFPDRGNTIYF
TRBD1	TRBV7-9	-	13	TRBJ2-7	TGTGCCAGTACTGGGACAGGGGCATACGAGCAGTACTTC	CASTGTGAYEQYF
TRBD1	TRBV5-6	-	15	TRBJ1-1	TGTGCCAGCAGCTTGAGGGGGACAGGGAATCTTGAAGCTTTCTTT	CASSLRGTGNLEAFF
TRBD1	TRBV11-2	-	15	TRBJ2-6	TGTGCCTGGGACAGGTCTTTACCTGGGGCCAACGTCCTGACTTTC	CAWDRSLPGANVLTF
-	TRBV18	-	15	TRBJ2-7	TGTGCCAGCTCACCTGGAGACAGGAGCTCCTACGAGCAGTACTTC	CASSPGDRSSYEQYF
-	TRBV7-8	once	15	TRBJ2-7	TGTGCCAGCAGCCACCCTGGGACTTTCCCCTACGAGCAGTACTTC	CASSHPGTFPYEQYF
-	TRBV4-2	few	15	TRBJ2-3	TGTGCCAGCAGCCATCGGCGGGACTCTGCAGATACGCAGTATTTT	CASSHRRDSADTQYF
TRBD1	TRBV6-4	-	18	TRBJ2-2	TGTGCCAGCAGTGAAGCATTAAGGACAGGGGCAAACACCGGGGAGCTGTTTTTT	CASSEALRTGANTGELFF
TRBD2	TRBV11-1	once	16	TRBJ2-3	TGTGCCAGCAGCCCTCCTAGCGGGAGGGGGGCAGATACGCAGTATTTT	CASSPPSGRGADTQYF
-	TRBV18	-	13	TRBJ2-1	TGTGCCAGCTCACCGCCCATGAGGAATGAGCAGTTCTTC	CASSPPMRNEQFF
-	TRBV4-1	-	17	TRBJ1-5	TGCGCCAGCAGCCAAGTCTGGGTCACGCTAGCGGATCAGCCCCAGCATTTT	CASSQVWVTLADQPQHF
-	TRBV7-9	once	15	TRBJ1-2	TGTTCCAGCAGCCCGGACAGTGGAGTAAACTATGGCTACACCTTC	CSSSPDSGVNYGYTF
-	TRBV14	-	13	TRBJ2-1	TGTGCCAGCAGCCAAGATTGGGCGAGACGCCGGTTCTTC	CASSQDWARRRFF
-	TRBV21-1	-	16	TRBJ2-4	TGTGCCAGCTACCGGACAGGGGGCACTACCAAAAACATTCAGTACTTC	CASYRTGGTTKNIQYF
-	TRBV6-1	-	15	TRBJ2-3	TGTGCCAGCAGGGATAGCGGATCTAGCACAGATACGCAGTATTTT	CASRDSGSSTDTQYF